What follows are 29 T cell receptor delta chains derived from one specimen sequenced in a study of Vδ1+ human thymocytes. Findings of the study overall: Thymic TRG and TRD repertoires appeared highly polyclonal, with Gaussian CDR3 length distributions.

Extracted RNA was reverse transcribed into cDNA. CDR3 amplicons came from multiplex PCR with pooled V-gene forward and constant-region reverse primers. TCRdb called clones from the multiplex PCR reads again using CATT. The table has about 25,000 delta-chain clones, 25% to 30% seen once. These TCRs' antigens remain unknown. The sequencing sample was made of Vdelta1+ gamma-delta thymocytes from the thymus. Subset meaning: FACS-sorted CD3+ TCRalphabeta- TCRVdelta1+ TCRVdelta2- thymocytes. The receptors stem from a boy under three years old who had congenital heart surgery.

Comment on this clone: The sample has other DNA sequences that encode this CDR3 too. V usage is TRDV1 and J usage is TRDJ1; D may be TRDD3 (8 bases). CDR1 TSWWSYY and CDR2 QGS come from the germline V gene. The CDR3 covers 19 residues. The V gene lost 4 bases and the J gene lost 0 bases, with 24 bases spanning the gap. CDR3 in amino acids: CALGGTFPTGGGYTDKLIF. The CDR3 DNA reads TGTGCTCTTGGGGGAACATTTCCTACGGGTGGGGGATACACCGATAAACTCATCTTT.

As regards this clone: This clone may be a read error of a much larger clone one base away. The chain employs TRDV1 and TRDJ1; D is unresolved. The V gene's germline CDR1 is TSWWSYY and CDR2 QGS. This CDR3 is 15 amino acids long. The DNA for the CDR3 is TGTGCTCTTGGGGAACTAAGCCGACGGTCCGATAGACTCATCTTT. Translated: CALGELSRRSDRLIF.

This clone is medium-sized. This sample includes further DNA sequences coding for the same CDR3. The V and J genes are TRDV2 and TRDJ1; D is ambiguous. Trimming removed 0 bases from V and 0 bases from J, with 13 bases in between. Germline loops: CDR1 GEAIGNYY, CDR2 EKD. The CDR3 is 16 amino acids. CDR3 DNA sequence: TGTGCCTGTGACACCAACCTCCCCGTGTACACCGATAAACTCATCTTT. Protein product: CACDTNLPVYTDKLIF.

This clone was seen a few times. J is TRDJ1 and V is TRDV1; 9 positions agree with TRDD2. V lost 4 bases and J lost 0; bases outside the gene matches: 27. The germline V gene has CDR1 TSWWSYY and CDR2 QGS. This CDR3 has 23 residues. CDR3 region: CALGVLRPSYIRLPGGYTDKLIF. The CDR3 DNA follows: TGTGCTCTTGGGGTCCTCCGGCCTTCCTACATTAGATTACCTGGGGGGTACACCGATAAACTCATCTTT.

This clone was counted between two and nine times. The junction does not match germline at one end; this may be a read error. The gene calls are TRDV1 and TRDJ1; 12 bases align to TRDD3. CDR1 is TSWWSYY, CDR2 QGS, per germline. There are 18 residues in the CDR3. The CDR3 DNA sequence: TGTGCTCTTGGGGAACTAACCGGTACTGGGGGATACACCGATAAACCCATCTTT. Translation: CALGELTGTGGYTDKPIF.

In its sample, this clone was seen a few times. The rearrangement links TRDV1 to TRDJ1; 9 bases are a match to TRDD3. Germline CDR1 is TSWWSYY and CDR2 is QGS. The CDR3 is 18 amino acids. Trimming at V came to 8 bases and at J to 0 bases, leaving 16 bases not matched to a gene. In DNA, the CDR3 is TGTGCTCTTACCCCCCCTGCGTACTGGGGGACGTACACCGATAAACTCATCTTT. This sequence encodes CALTPPAYWGTYTDKLIF.

Points on this clone: This clone may be a read error of a much larger clone one base away. Additional DNA sequences in this sample encode the identical CDR3. The rearrangement links TRDV1 to TRDJ1, with 12 bases fitting TRDD3. The V gene's germline CDR1 is TSWWSYY and CDR2 QGS. This CDR3 has 23 residues. V dropped 1 base and J dropped 0; count of bases not matched to a gene: 21. CDR3 loop: CALGEPGPPQPNWGILHTDKLIF. The CDR3 DNA is TGTGCTCTTGGGGAACCCGGCCCGCCTCAACCCAACTGGGGGATACTCCACACCGATAAACTCATCTTT.

This sequence joins TRDV1 and TRDJ1; D is perhaps TRDD3 (5 bases). Germline V gene lookup returns CDR1 TSWWSYY and CDR2 QGS. This CDR3 has 17 residues. Between the trimmed V and J ends, which lost 4 bases and 0 bases, there was a span of 18 bases. DNA of the CDR3: TGTGCTCTTGGGGGACTCCGTCCTGGGTTGTACACCGATAAACTCATCTTT. Amino acids: CALGGLRPGLYTDKLIF.

The rearrangement uses TRDV1 and TRDJ1; D might be TRDD3 (5 bases). The CDR3 is made up of 17 amino acids. Germline CDR1 and CDR2: TSWWSYY and QGS. V was shortened by 5 bases and J by 3 bases, with 22 bases between the two germline ends. This chain's CDR3 is CALGRAVGGIPADKLIF. Here the CDR3 DNA reads TGTGCTCTTGGGAGGGCCGTCGGAGGGATCCCGGCCGATAAACTCATCTTT.

The chain employs TRDV1 and TRDJ1; 10 bases agree with TRDD3. Per germline, CDR1 TSWWSYY and CDR2 QGS. Trimming at V came to 1 base and at J to 9 bases, leaving 59 bases not matched to a gene. This CDR3 spans 32 amino acids. The CDR3 loop reads CALGEPFVFRRTFPLTGGSHPPETFLTAQLIF. The CDR3 coding sequence is TGTGCTCTTGGGGAACCCTTCGTATTCAGGCGGACCTTCCCCCTTACTGGGGGATCCCACCCACCCGAAACCTTTTTGACCGCTCAACTCATCTTT.

This clone has more than one count but fewer than ten. The chain links TRDV1 to TRDJ1; 11 bases agree with TRDD3. The ends lost 0 bases at V and 11 bases at J; junction bases unmatched: 14. The germline CDR1 and CDR2 sequences are TSWWSYY and QGS. The CDR3 runs to 17 residues. The CDR3 sequence: CALGELGPTYWGIRLIF. The DNA for the CDR3 is TGTGCTCTTGGGGAACTGGGCCCTACTTACTGGGGGATAAGGCTCATCTTT.

V gene TRDV1 combines with J gene TRDJ1; the match to TRDD3 covers 13 bases. The CDR3 runs to 18 residues. The V and J ends lost 2 bases and 3 bases, in that order; junction bases with no gene match: 9. Germline V gives CDR1 TSWWSYY, CDR2 QGS. CDR3 sequence reads: CALGEESTGGYGADKLIF. The CDR3, as DNA: TGTGCTCTTGGGGAAGAATCTACTGGGGGATACGGAGCCGATAAACTCATCTTT.

With respect to this clone: This may stem from a read error, because a much larger clone lies one nucleotide away. The genes are TRDV1 and TRDJ1; D might be TRDD3 (7 bases). This CDR3 is 18 amino acids long. The germline V gene encodes CDR1 TSWWSYY and CDR2 QGS. The V and J ends lost 6 bases and 2 bases respectively, with 25 bases between them. The CDR3 region is CALGPSPACWGVTDKLIF. The CDR3 coding sequence is TGTGCTCTTGGTCCTTCCCCGGCGTGCTGGGGGGTTACCGATAAACTCATCTTT.

This chain connects TRDV1 to TRDJ1; D is uncertain. Between the trimmed V and J ends, which lost 2 bases and 0 bases, there was a span of 16 bases. This CDR3 has 17 amino acids. Germline-derived CDR1 and CDR2 are TSWWSYY and QGS. The CDR3 DNA follows: TGTGCTCTTGGGGAAGTTCAACCCGGCACATACACCGATAAACTCATCTTT. Translation gives CALGEVQPGTYTDKLIF.

As for this clone: This sample also contains other DNA sequences that code for the same CDR3. The chain couples TRDV1 to TRDJ1; 13 positions agree with TRDD3. Germline-derived CDR1 and CDR2 are TSWWSYY and QGS. Trimming took 0 bases from V and 0 from J; bases not matched to a gene: 25. The CDR3 runs 25 residues. CDR3 residues: CALGELPKAFLPSTGGYAHTDKLIF. CDR3 nucleotide sequence: TGTGCTCTTGGGGAACTACCTAAGGCCTTCCTACCCTCTACTGGGGGATACGCTCACACCGATAAACTCATCTTT.

This clone has a handful of counts. The chain has TRDV1 and TRDJ1, with TRDD3 as a possible D gene (5 bases). This CDR3 region has 21 residues. CDR1 is TSWWSYY, CDR2 QGS, per germline. V was clipped by 0 bases and J by 3 bases, with 29 bases between them. CDR3 sequence reads: CALGELAPTHVLDRSSDKLIF. The CDR3 bases are TGTGCTCTTGGGGAACTTGCCCCCACACACGTACTGGATAGATCTTCCGATAAACTCATCTTT.

The chain couples TRDV1 to TRDJ1; 7 positions match TRDD3. CDR1 TSWWSYY and CDR2 QGS come from the germline V gene. The CDR3 loop spans 20 amino acids. V lost 8 bases to trimming and J lost 0 bases; unmatched junction nucleotides: 24. The CDR3 reads CALMRTGGIFRPPYTDKLIF. CDR3 in DNA: TGTGCTCTTATGAGAACCGGGGGGATTTTCCGCCCTCCTTACACCGATAAACTCATCTTT.

On this clone itself: It is likely a read error: a sequence one base away is far more abundant. V and J are TRDV2 and TRDJ2; D gene unclear. Trimming cost V 7 bases and J 1 base, with 18 bases left between them. Looked up from germline, CDR1 is GEAIGNYY and CDR2 is EKD. The CDR3 covers 16 residues. Written as DNA, the CDR3 is TGTGCCTGGGATCTCGCCTATAAACTTTTGACAGCACAACTCTTCTTT. Translated, it gives CAWDLAYKLLTAQLFF.

Only a few counts were recorded for this clone. The gene calls are TRDV1 and TRDJ1, with D perhaps matching TRDD2 (5 bases). V lost 1 base and J 0 bases, leaving 15 bases between the germline ends. The germline CDR1 and CDR2 sequences are TSWWSYY and QGS. CDR3 length equals 17 residues. In nucleotides, the CDR3 is TGTGCTCTTGGGGAACGGGCTTCCCCCGGGTACACCGATAAACTCATCTTT. It codes for CALGERASPGYTDKLIF.

The gene calls are TRDV1 and TRDJ1; 11 bases map to TRDD3. V gave up 5 bases and J gave up 3 bases; unmatched junction bases: 35. Germline V gene lookup returns CDR1 TSWWSYY and CDR2 QGS. CDR3 length: 25 residues. The CDR3 here is CALGKRGTSYTYLLGDRANSDKLIF. DNA for the CDR3: TGTGCTCTTGGGAAACGGGGGACTTCCTACACATACCTACTGGGGGATAGGGCTAATTCCGATAAACTCATCTTT.

Comments on this clone: A read error may produce the germline difference seen at one junction end. The same CDR3 also results from other DNA sequences found in this sample. The rearrangement uses TRDV1 and TRDJ1, with D tentatively TRDD3 (5 bases). This CDR3 comprises 19 residues. Germline V gene sequence: CDR1 TSWWSYY, CDR2 QGS. Here the CDR3 reads CALGETGSLGWTYTDKLIF. The DNA for the CDR3 is TGTGCCCTTGGGGAAACAGGATCTTTAGGCTGGACGTACACCGATAAACTCATCTTT.

This clone was counted only a few times. This rearrangement joins TRDV1 to TRDJ1; D is ambiguous. The CDR3 extends over 12 amino acids. Trimming pared 5 bases from V and 4 bases from J, leaving 8 bases between. The germline CDR1 and CDR2 sequences are TSWWSYY and QGS. CDR3 loop: CALGRPYDKLIF. The CDR3 coding sequence is TGTGCTCTTGGGAGACCCTACGATAAACTCATCTTT.

This clone was observed a handful of times. J is TRDJ1 and V is TRDV1, with a tentative D call TRDD2 (5 bases). V shed 5 bases and J shed 10 bases, with 17 bases lying between them. The length of the CDR3 is 13 residues. Per germline, CDR1 TSWWSYY and CDR2 QGS. CDR3 DNA: TGTGCTCTTGGGACCATTCCTCTCGAGAGACTCATCTTT. Translation: CALGTIPLERLIF.

V and J are TRDV1 and TRDJ1, with D maybe TRDD3 (5 bases). Trimming removed 2 bases at V and 10 bases at J, with 23 bases between. This CDR3 region has 16 residues. Germline V CDR1 and CDR2: TSWWSYY, QGS. The DNA of the CDR3 is TGTGCTCTTGGGGAAATCTCCGTAGTGGGGCGGGAGACACTCATCTTT. Translated: CALGEISVVGRETLIF.

This clone has a handful of counts. The chain uses TRDV1 and TRDJ1; 8 nucleotides match TRDD3. Germline CDR1 TSWWSYY, CDR2 QGS. CDR3 length: 21 residues. Trimming cost V 8 bases and J 1 base; bases outside gene matches: 27. The chain's CDR3 is CALKIPSDVLGGSSCTDKLIF. In DNA form, the CDR3 reads TGTGCTCTTAAGATCCCTTCCGACGTACTGGGGGGATCGTCCTGCACCGATAAACTCATCTTT.

The V and J genes are TRDV1 and TRDJ1; 10 nucleotides line up with TRDD3. Looked up from germline, CDR1 is TSWWSYY and CDR2 is QGS. The CDR3 extends over 20 amino acids. V trimming: 1 base; J trimming: 1 base; junction bases outside the gene matches: 15. The CDR3 sequence: CALGERSHILGDLPTDKLIF. DNA for the CDR3: TGTGCTCTTGGGGAACGTAGCCATATACTGGGGGATTTGCCCACCGATAAACTCATCTTT.

A note on this clone: In the same sample, other DNA sequences code for this CDR3. The J gene is TRDJ1, the V gene TRDV1; TRDD1 might be the D (6 bases). The V gene lost 7 bases and the J gene lost 10 bases, with 28 bases spanning the gap. This CDR3 is built from 16 residues. Germline CDR1 reads TSWWSYY; CDR2 reads QGS. The CDR3 is CALVIVPLTPYRGLIF. The CDR3, as DNA: TGTGCTCTTGTAATAGTCCCCCTAACCCCCTACCGCGGACTCATCTTT.

In regard to this clone: Since a far larger clone is one base different, this is likely a read error. This same CDR3 is encoded by further DNA sequences in the sample. The chain couples TRDV2 to TRDJ2; unclear D gene. This CDR3 contains 17 residues. Germline-derived CDR1 and CDR2 are GEAIGNYY and EKD. V lost 0 bases, J lost 0 bases, and 13 bases lay in between. CDR3 nucleotide sequence: TGTGCCTGTGACACCGCTGATCCGGCGGCTTTGACAGCACAACTCTTCTTT. This codes for CACDTADPAALTAQLFF.

The table lists this clone with a few counts. The chain recombines TRDV1 with TRDJ1; D remains unclear. There are 17 residues in the CDR3. V was shortened by 2 bases and J by 3 bases, with 19 bases between the two germline ends. In germline, CDR1 is TSWWSYY, CDR2 QGS. Here the CDR3 DNA reads TGTGCTCTTGGGGAAACCACGCGGCACGTACGGGCCGATAAACTCATCTTT. Translating gives CALGETTRHVRADKLIF.